The T cell receptor (beta chain) under discussion was sequenced for a study of blood T cell repertoires in COVID-19. Study-level background: The analysed material was cDNA or gDNA that came from T cells, B-cell-depleted T cells, or PBMCs.

This CDR3 is 16 amino acids long. Germline V lookup: CDR1 LGHDT, CDR2 YNNKEL (reference sequence). With 0 bases removed from V and 7 bases from J, the gap between germline ends came to 18 bases. Original processing methods: The assay estimated nucleated cells by amplifying reference gene primers. Data came from immunoSEQ multiplex PCR; TCRdb stores just in-frame clones and leaves some out. V and J calls and clone size are those listed in that table; D and trimming were worked out from the DNA. The table lists about 150,000 clones, about 89% of them singletons. Sequences were obtained from peripheral blood. The TCR comes from a man between 50 and 59 years old who had recovered from COVID-19. V and J are TRBV3-1 (or the pseudogene TRBV3-2) and TRBJ1-2; the D gene is possibly TRBD1 (5 bases). The CDR3 coding sequence is TGTGCCAGCAGCCAAGAATGGGCGGACACCTCTGGTGGCTACACCTTC. This gives the protein CASSQEWADTSGGYTF.